The 7 T cell receptor beta chains presented below share a single source sample, sequenced in a study of T cells in Graves' hyperthyroidism and ophthalmopathy. Regions amplified from RNA transcripts were the TCR beta CDR3 regions. During a first-round RT-PCR of the TCR CDR3, the HTBI primer set was used. TCRdb re-derived calls from the multiplex PCR reads in MiXCR, one entry per CDR3 protein. The table shows about 840,000 distinct CDR3 sequences, with over 35% occurring only once. The sequenced material came from blood. The receptors shown here come from a young man with Graves' hyperthyroidism.

Concerning this clonotype itself: This may stem from a read error, because a much larger clone lies one nucleotide away. The chain couples TRBV20-1 to TRBJ2-7, with 7 nucleotides matching TRBD2. CDR3 length: 11 residues. V gave up 6 bases and J gave up 9 bases; unmatched junction bases: 8. Germline CDR1 reads DFQATT; CDR2 reads SNEGSKA (reference sequence). This CDR3 reads CSAPGTTGQYF. The CDR3 nucleotides read TGCAGTGCCCCCGGGACTACCGGGCAGTACTTC.

This clonotype was counted a few times. The junction and the germline gene differ at one end; a read error may be behind it. This chain connects TRBV10-3 to TRBJ1-1, with a tentative D call TRBD1 (6 bases). This CDR3 is built from 14 residues. Germline CDR1 and CDR2: ENHRY and SYGVKD. CDR3 nucleotide sequence: TGTGCCAGCAGTTTCGCGACAGGGAACACTGAAGCTTTCTTT. The encoded protein is CASSFATGNTEAFF.

A single count supports this clonotype. The chain carries TRBV5-6 and TRBJ1-6, with 10 bases fitting TRBD1. The V gene end was trimmed by 2 bases and the J gene end by 2 bases; junction bases not matched to a gene: 13. From germline, CDR1 is SGHDT and CDR2 YYEEEE. This CDR3 has 20 amino acids. CDR3 bases: TGTGCCAGCAGCTTTAGGCCCGGGACAGGGGTCTTCGCCTATAATTCACCCCTCCACTTT. Protein sequence: CASSFRPGTGVFAYNSPLHF.

This clonotype was seen a single time. This rearrangement joins TRBV7-9 to TRBJ1-1; D not resolved. V lost 3 bases to trimming and J lost 0 bases, with 17 bases between them. CDR3 size: 17 residues. Germline CDR1 reads SEHNR; CDR2 reads FQNEAQ (reference sequence). The CDR3 coding sequence is TGTGCCAGCAGCTTCCTCGGCCTCTCACCCTTGAACACTGAAGCTTTCTTT. As protein: CASSFLGLSPLNTEAFF.

This clonotype was counted at least ten times. The CDR3 protein is CARGGEEQYF. Here the CDR3 DNA reads TGCGCCAGAGGGGGGGAAGAGCAGTACTTC. The V and J genes are TRBV10-1 and TRBJ2-7, with a weak D call TRBD2 (7 bases). V lost 9 bases and J 7 bases, leaving 10 bases between the germline ends. The CDR3 is 10 residues long. CDR1 and CDR2 (germline): WNHNN, SYGVQD (reference sequence).

The chain recombines TRBV19 with TRBJ1-1, with D unclear. Germline V lookup: CDR1 LNHDA, CDR2 SQIVND (reference sequence). The CDR3 totals 13 residues. The germline V and J ends were trimmed by 9 bases and 1 base, with 12 bases remaining between them. Written as DNA, the CDR3 is TGTGCCAGCACCTTTTGGGGGAACACTGAAGCTTTCTTT. Protein product: CASTFWGNTEAFF.

There are many counts of this clonotype. The chain couples TRBV7-2 to TRBJ1-1; D remains ambiguous. Germline V CDR1 and CDR2: SGHTA, FQGNSA. The ends were cut back, 1 base at V and 8 bases at J, with 8 bases in the middle. The CDR3 sequence is 12 residues long. The CDR3 loop is CASSLGPKEAFF. Written as DNA, the CDR3 is TGTGCCAGCAGCTTAGGGCCGAAGGAAGCTTTCTTT.